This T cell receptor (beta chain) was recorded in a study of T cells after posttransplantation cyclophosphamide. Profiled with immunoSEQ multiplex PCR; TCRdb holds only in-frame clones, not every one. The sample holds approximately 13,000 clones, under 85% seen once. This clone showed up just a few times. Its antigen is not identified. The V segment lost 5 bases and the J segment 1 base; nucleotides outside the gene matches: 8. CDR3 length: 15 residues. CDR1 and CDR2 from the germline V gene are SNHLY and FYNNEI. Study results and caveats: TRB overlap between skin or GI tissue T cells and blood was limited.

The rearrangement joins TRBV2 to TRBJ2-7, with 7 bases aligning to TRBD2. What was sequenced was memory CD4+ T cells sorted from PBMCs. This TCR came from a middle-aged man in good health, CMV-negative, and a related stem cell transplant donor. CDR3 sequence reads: CASSRDYPNSYEQYF. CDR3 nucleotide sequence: TGTGCCAGCAGTCGGGACTACCCTAATTCCTACGAGCAGTACTTC. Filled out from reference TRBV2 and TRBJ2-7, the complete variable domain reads EPEVTQTPSHQVTQMGQEVILRCVPISNHLYFYWYRQILGQKVEFLVSFYNNEISEKSEIFDDQFSVERPDGSNFTLKIRSTKLEDSAMYFCASSRDYPNSYEQYFGPGTRLTVT.